Listed here are 25 T cell receptor beta chains from one sample, sequenced in a study of blood T cells in healthy people across ages. It was with a sample-barcoded 5' primer and a J-beta primer mix that a second PCR of about 6 to 12 cycles was run. Using its own MiXCR run on the 5' RACE reads, TCRdb lists one record per CDR3 protein. The sample carries 1.6 million or so distinct CDR3 sequences, roughly 30% recorded once. The sequencing input was blood. These receptors came from a woman aged 25-40 years in good health.

As concerns this clonotype: A much larger clone lies a single base off, so this may be a read error. This chain uses TRBV28 with TRBJ2-7; 11 bases align to TRBD1. J gave up 4 bases and V 6 bases, and 5 bases lay outside the gene matches. Germline loops: CDR1 MDHEN, CDR2 SYDVKM. The CDR3 has 14 amino acids. CDR3 in amino acids: CASRRTGGGYEQYF. The CDR3 DNA reads TGTGCCAGCAGACGGACAGGGGGCGGGTACGAGCAGTACTTC.

The rearrangement joins TRBV10-3 to TRBJ1-1; possibly TRBD1 for D (5 bases). CDR3 size: 12 residues. The germline gives CDR1 ENHRY, CDR2 SYGVKD. V shed 3 bases and J shed 11 bases, with 13 bases lying between them. As DNA, the CDR3 is TGTGCCATCAGTGAACCACCCGAGGGGGCTTTCTTT. It specifies CAISEPPEGAFF.

The CDR3 region is CASSQQGAVGLLNTEAFF. The CDR3 DNA reads as TGCGCCAGCAGCCAACAGGGGGCGGTAGGTTTGTTGAACACTGAAGCTTTCTTT. The chain employs TRBV4-1 and TRBJ1-1; 8 bases are shared with TRBD1. The CDR3 is 18 amino acids. V gave up 2 bases and J gave up 0 bases; unmatched junction bases: 11. The germline V gene has CDR1 MGHRA and CDR2 YSYEKL.

This clonotype turned up a few times. The chain couples TRBV7-2 to TRBJ1-4; D gene ambiguous. This CDR3 has 15 residues. CDR1 and CDR2 (germline): SGHTA, FQGNSA. The ends were cut back, 1 base at V and 8 bases at J, with 14 bases in the middle. The CDR3 bases are TGTGCCAGCAGCTTAGGGCCCCCCCCGGCGGAAAAACTGTTTTTT. Translation: CASSLGPPPAEKLFF.

The V call is TRBV20-1, the J call TRBJ2-7; 7 bases are shared with TRBD1. The CDR3 has 17 amino acids. Germline CDR1 is DFQATT and CDR2 is SNEGSKA (reference sequence). V lost 4 bases to trimming and J lost 2 bases; unmatched junction nucleotides: 17. The CDR3 sequence is CSAKLNRRQGHTYEQYF. The DNA for the CDR3 is TGCAGTGCTAAACTGAACCGGCGACAGGGTCATACCTACGAGCAGTACTTC.

The V gene is TRBV7-9, the J gene TRBJ2-2; weak D call: TRBD2 (5 bases). The CDR3 runs to 14 residues. Trimming stripped 0 bases from V and 4 bases from J, with 6 bases between. Germline V CDR1 and CDR2: SEHNR, FQNEAQ (reference sequence). CDR3 amino acids: CASSLAGSTGELFF. The CDR3 DNA reads TGTGCCAGCAGCTTAGCTGGGAGCACCGGGGAGCTGTTTTTT.

CDR3 amino acids: CASTTGRTDTQYF. Here the CDR3 DNA reads TGTGCCAGTACTACAGGGAGGACAGATACGCAGTATTTT. V and J are TRBV19 and TRBJ2-3; D may be TRBD1 or TRBD2 (6 bases each). This CDR3 is built from 13 residues. Trimming removed 7 bases at V and 3 bases at J, with 11 bases between. Per germline, CDR1 LNHDA and CDR2 SQIVND (reference sequence). Drawing the rest from reference TRBV19 and TRBJ2-3, the complete variable domain is DGGITQSPKYLFRKEGQNVTLSCEQNLNHDAMYWYRQDPGQGLRLIYYSQIVNDFQKGDIAEGYSVSREKKESFPLTVTSAQKNPTAFYLCASTTGRTDTQYFGPGTRLTVL.

The V and J genes are TRBV7-6 and TRBJ2-3; no definite D call. V lost 2 bases, J lost 3 bases, and 15 bases lay in between. Germline V gene data show CDR1 as SGHVS and CDR2 as FNYEAQ. The CDR3 spans 16 residues. The CDR3 DNA sequence: TGTGCCAGCAGCTTACGAACAACCGCGACGACAGATACGCAGTATTTT. Its translation: CASSLRTTATTDTQYF. Variable domain in full (rest from reference TRBV7-6 and TRBJ2-3): GAGVSQSPRYKVTKRGQDVALRCDPISGHVSLYWYRQALGQGPEFLTYFNYEAQQDKSGLPNDRFSAERPEGSISTLTIQRTEQRDSAMYRCASSLRTTATTDTQYFGPGTRLTVL.

Turning to this clonotype: The CDR3 ends on some other residue instead of the conserved phenylalanine or tryptophan, so this is likely a read error. The chain uses TRBV7-9 and TRBJ2-1, with D perhaps assigned TRBD1 or TRBD2 (5 bases each). This CDR3 region has 18 residues. In germline, CDR1 is SEHNR, CDR2 FQNEAQ (reference sequence). V gave up 5 bases and J gave up 7 bases, with 27 bases separating them. This CDR3 is CASSVTGTLYLGLNEQFL. CDR3 bases: TGTGCCAGCAGCGTAACCGGGACGCTATATTTAGGGCTAAATGAGCAGTTCTTG.

Of note for this clonotype: Compared with germline, one end of the junction differs, possibly owing to a read error. The chain joins TRBV7-8 to TRBJ2-5; 8 nucleotides align to TRBD1. The end of the DNA fits TRBJ2-7 better, so the J call may be wrong. The CDR3 extends over 15 amino acids. Germline V gene data show CDR1 as SGHVS and CDR2 as FQNEAQ. CDR3 in DNA: TGTGCCGGCAGCCCCCGGACAGGGAATACCTACGAGCAGTACTTC. This codes for CAGSPRTGNTYEQYF.

The CDR3 here is CASSKGTSGGETQYF. For the CDR3, the DNA is TGTGCCAGCAGCAAAGGGACTAGCGGGGGGGAGACCCAGTACTTC. The chain is built from TRBV7-7 and TRBJ2-5; 15 bases map to TRBD2. The CDR3 extends over 15 amino acids. Trimming removed 5 bases from V and 5 bases from J; junction bases left unmatched: 3. Germline V CDR1 and CDR2: SSHAT, FNYEAQ (reference sequence).

This clonotype has a handful of counts. CDR3 residues: CASSIGDVPYEQYF. As DNA, the CDR3 is TGCGCCAGCAGCATTGGGGACGTTCCCTACGAGCAGTACTTC. The chain recombines TRBV5-1 with TRBJ2-7, with D perhaps matching TRBD1 or TRBD2 (5 bases each). V was shortened by 4 bases and J by 2 bases, with 13 bases between the two germline ends. Germline CDR1 reads SGHRS; CDR2 reads YFSETQ. CDR3 length equals 14 residues.

This chain links TRBV5-5 with TRBJ1-1; D may be TRBD1 (6 bases). CDR3 length: 15 amino acids. Germline V gene sequence: CDR1 SGHKS, CDR2 YYEKEE (reference sequence). Trimming cost V 3 bases and J 6 bases, with 18 bases left between them. The CDR3 sequence is CASSSLGAGESEAFF. The CDR3 coding sequence is TGTGCCAGCAGCTCTTTGGGGGCAGGGGAGTCTGAAGCTTTCTTT.

Comment on this clonotype: One junction end does not reproduce the germline sequence, and a read error may be involved. The chain uses TRBV20-1 and TRBJ1-2, with TRBD1 as a possible D gene (6 bases). The CDR3 has 12 residues. Per germline, CDR1 DFQATT and CDR2 SNEGSKA (reference sequence). CDR3 sequence reads: CGAINRAYGYTF. CDR3 DNA sequence: TGCGGTGCTATTAACAGGGCCTATGGCTACACCTTC.

This clonotype has just a few counts. The rearrangement links TRBV13 to TRBJ1-2; TRBD1 matches 8 bases. The CDR3 consists of 15 residues. The V gene end was trimmed by 4 bases and the J gene end by 8 bases; junction bases not matched to a gene: 12. Germline values: CDR1 PRHDT, CDR2 FYEKMQ (reference sequence). CDR3 sequence (DNA): TGTGCCAGCAGCTCCGGACAGGGCGAAGTTTACGGCTACACCTTC. Amino acid sequence: CASSSGQGEVYGYTF. Together with reference TRBV13 and TRBJ1-2, the CDR3 gives the full variable domain: AAGVIQSPRHLIKEKRETATLKCYPIPRHDTVYWYQQGPGQDPQFLISFYEKMQSDKGSIPDRFSAQQFSDYHSELNMSSLELGDSALYFCASSSGQGEVYGYTFGSGTRLTVV.

The chain carries TRBV5-6 and TRBJ2-7; possible D gene TRBD2, 6 bases. The length of the CDR3 is 15 residues. Looked up from germline, CDR1 is SGHDT and CDR2 is YYEEEE. The V gene lost 0 bases and the J gene lost 2 bases, with 12 bases spanning the gap. The CDR3 protein is CASSLGLANTYEQYF. The CDR3 DNA sequence: TGTGCCAGCAGCTTGGGGCTAGCGAATACCTACGAGCAGTACTTC.

The chain uses TRBV6-5 and TRBJ2-1; 11 bases fit TRBD2. Germline V lookup: CDR1 MNHEY, CDR2 SVGAGI. V was clipped by 6 bases and J by 7 bases; unmatched bases: 11. CDR3 length equals 16 residues. This CDR3 reads CASSLPGLADKNEQFF. CDR3 coding DNA: TGTGCCAGCAGCTTACCGGGACTAGCGGATAAGAATGAGCAGTTCTTC.

This clonotype showed up just a few times. The rearrangement links TRBV14 to TRBJ2-1; D unclear. Germline CDR1 reads SGHDN; CDR2 reads FVKESK. The CDR3 is made up of 13 amino acids. Trimming pared 4 bases from V and 6 bases from J, leaving 10 bases between. The DNA for the CDR3 is TGTGCCAGCAGCCGCCTCGGTGGCAATGAGCAGTTCTTC. It specifies CASSRLGGNEQFF.

V and J are TRBV6-1 and TRBJ2-6; possibly TRBD1 or TRBD2 for D (5 bases each). V lost 7 bases to trimming and J lost 2 bases, with 9 bases between them. The CDR3 covers 14 residues. Germline values: CDR1 MNHNS, CDR2 SASEGT. As DNA, the CDR3 is TGTGCCAGCATAGGGACCCCTGGGGCCAACGTCCTGACTTTC. Residues: CASIGTPGANVLTF.

This clonotype has more than one count but fewer than ten. The chain carries TRBV6-1 and TRBJ1-2; no clear D gene. The CDR3 length is 15 residues. Trimming took off 1 base at V and 0 bases at J, with 9 bases between the two ends. Germline V gene data show CDR1 as MNHNS and CDR2 as SASEGT. The CDR3 reads CASSEGKAANYGYTF. CDR3 nucleotides: TGTGCCAGCAGTGAAGGGAAGGCCGCTAACTATGGCTACACCTTC.

This chain joins TRBV24-1 and TRBJ2-1; 8 nucleotides agree with TRBD2. The CDR3 is made up of 17 amino acids. Germline CDR1 is KGHDR and CDR2 is SFDVKD. The V segment lost 5 bases and the J segment 0 bases; nucleotides outside the gene matches: 8. CDR3 DNA: TGTGCCACCAGTGTGGGTAGCGGGGCCCTCTCCTACAATGAGCAGTTCTTC. Translation gives CATSVGSGALSYNEQFF.

The chain recombines TRBV11-1 with TRBJ2-5, with 10 bases matching TRBD1. V shed 6 bases, J shed 2 bases, and the junction held 6 bases outside the gene matches. Germline V gene sequence: CDR1 SGHAT, CDR2 FQDESV (reference sequence). This CDR3 has 15 amino acids. Written as DNA, the CDR3 is TGTGCCAGCAGACCTGACAGGGGGCCACAAGAGACCCAGTACTTC. It is translated as CASRPDRGPQETQYF.

This clonotype was seen a handful of times. CDR3 protein: CASSQEVSSDEQYF. Written as DNA, the CDR3 is TGTGCCAGCAGCCAAGAAGTTTCAAGCGACGAGCAGTACTTC. The chain is built from TRBV4-2 and TRBJ2-7; D unclear. Germline V lookup: CDR1 LGHNA, CDR2 YNFKEQ. This CDR3 spans 14 amino acids. Deletions cut 0 bases from V and 5 bases from J, with 11 bases between.

V is TRBV7-2 and J is TRBJ2-1; TRBD2 agrees at 10 bases. This CDR3 has 15 residues. The germline gives CDR1 SGHTA, CDR2 FQGNSA. V dropped 1 base and J dropped 10; count of bases not matched to a gene: 7. The CDR3 nucleotides read TGTGCCAGCAGCTTAGTAGCGGGGGGCCCCAGGGAGCAGTTCTTC. This encodes CASSLVAGGPREQFF. Full variable domain (rest looked up from reference TRBV7-2 and TRBJ2-1): GAGVSQSPSNKVTEKGKDVELRCDPISGHTALYWYRQSLGQGLEFLIYFQGNSAPDKSGLPSDRFSAERTGGSVSTLTIQRTQQEDSAVYLCASSLVAGGPREQFFGPGTRLTVL.

Of note for this clonotype: A read error may produce the germline difference seen at one junction end. The rearrangement uses TRBV20-1 and TRBJ2-1, with a weak D call TRBD1 (6 bases). The length of the CDR3 is 15 residues. Germline CDR1 DFQATT, CDR2 SNEGSKA (reference sequence). CDR3 sequence reads: CSVRAMTGIYNEQFF. CDR3 bases: TGCAGTGTTAGAGCAATGACAGGAATATACAATGAGCAGTTCTTC.